In this sample, the clone carrying this TCR beta chain turned up a few times. Preparation of the TCRbeta library was carried out with unique molecular identifiers. TCRdb re-analysed the PCR reads in MiXCR, keeping a single row per CDR3 protein. The top ten clones hold about 4% of a sample with hundreds of thousands of distinct CDR3 sequences, 10% to 13% of them seen once. This sample is part of a study of T-cell reconstitution after alpha-beta-depleted transplantation in children. The CDR3 spans 15 residues. V lost 3 bases, J lost 7 bases, and 6 bases stayed unmatched. Per germline, CDR1 MGHDK and CDR2 SYGVNS.

The TCR was taken from a human donor who donated a stem cell graft to a child with acute myeloid leukemia. Sequences were derived from PBMCs from the stem cell graft donor, sampled from the stem cell graft. V and J are TRBV25-1 and TRBJ2-7, with 13 bases identical to TRBD2. The CDR3 bases are TGTGCCAGCAGTGATCAAGGGACTAGCGGGAATGAGCAGTACTTC. It translates to CASSDQGTSGNEQYF.